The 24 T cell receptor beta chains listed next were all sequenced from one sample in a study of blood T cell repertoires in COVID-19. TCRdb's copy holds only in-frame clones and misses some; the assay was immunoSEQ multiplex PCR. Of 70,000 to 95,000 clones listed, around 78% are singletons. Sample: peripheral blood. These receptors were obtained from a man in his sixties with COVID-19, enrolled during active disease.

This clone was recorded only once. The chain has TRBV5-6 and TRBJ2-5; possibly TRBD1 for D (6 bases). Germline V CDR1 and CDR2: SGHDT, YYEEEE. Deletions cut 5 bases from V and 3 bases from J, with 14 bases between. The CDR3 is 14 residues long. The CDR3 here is CASSYPSGEETQYF. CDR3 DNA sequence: TGTGCCAGCAGTTACCCGTCAGGGGAAGAGACCCAGTACTTC.

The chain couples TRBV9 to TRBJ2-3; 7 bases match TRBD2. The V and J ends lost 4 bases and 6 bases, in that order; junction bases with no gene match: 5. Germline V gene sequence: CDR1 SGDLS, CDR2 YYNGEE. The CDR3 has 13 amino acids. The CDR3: CASSPWGGDTQYF. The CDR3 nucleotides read TGTGCCAGCAGCCCCTGGGGGGGGGATACGCAGTATTTT.

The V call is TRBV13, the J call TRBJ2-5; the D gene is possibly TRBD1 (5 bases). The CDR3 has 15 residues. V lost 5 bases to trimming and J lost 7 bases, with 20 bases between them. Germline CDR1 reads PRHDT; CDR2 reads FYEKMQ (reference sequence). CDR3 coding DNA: TGTGCCAGCAGCACATTAGGGTCAATTCAGGGGACCCAGTACTTC. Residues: CASSTLGSIQGTQYF.

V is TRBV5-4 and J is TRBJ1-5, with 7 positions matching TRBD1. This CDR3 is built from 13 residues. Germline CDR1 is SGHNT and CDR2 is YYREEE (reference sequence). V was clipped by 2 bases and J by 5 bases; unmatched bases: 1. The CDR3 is CASSFDRDQPQHF. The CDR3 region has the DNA TGTGCCAGCAGCTTCGACAGGGATCAGCCCCAGCATTTT.

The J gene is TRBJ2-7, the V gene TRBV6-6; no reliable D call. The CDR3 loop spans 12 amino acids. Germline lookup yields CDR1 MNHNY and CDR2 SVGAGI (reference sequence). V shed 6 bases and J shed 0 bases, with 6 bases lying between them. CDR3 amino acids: CASSLNSYEQYF. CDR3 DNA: TGTGCCAGCAGCCTTAACTCCTACGAGCAGTACTTC.

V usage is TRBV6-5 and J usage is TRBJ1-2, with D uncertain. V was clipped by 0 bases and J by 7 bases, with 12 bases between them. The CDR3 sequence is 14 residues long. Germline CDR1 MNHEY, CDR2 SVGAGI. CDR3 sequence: CASSYSTAGGGYTF. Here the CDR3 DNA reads TGTGCCAGCAGTTACTCTACCGCGGGTGGTGGCTACACCTTC.

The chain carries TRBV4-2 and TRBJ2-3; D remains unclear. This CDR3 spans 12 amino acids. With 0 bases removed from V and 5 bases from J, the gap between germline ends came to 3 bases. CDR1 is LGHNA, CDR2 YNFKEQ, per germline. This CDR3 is CASSQDLDTQYF. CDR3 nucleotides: TGTGCCAGCAGCCAAGATCTAGATACGCAGTATTTT.

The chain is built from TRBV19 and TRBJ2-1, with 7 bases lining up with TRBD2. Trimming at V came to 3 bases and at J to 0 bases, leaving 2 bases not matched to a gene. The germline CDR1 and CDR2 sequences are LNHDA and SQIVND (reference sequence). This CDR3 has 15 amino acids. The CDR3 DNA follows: TGTGCCAGTAGTATGGGGGGGAGCTCCTACAATGAGCAGTTCTTC. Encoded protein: CASSMGGSSYNEQFF.

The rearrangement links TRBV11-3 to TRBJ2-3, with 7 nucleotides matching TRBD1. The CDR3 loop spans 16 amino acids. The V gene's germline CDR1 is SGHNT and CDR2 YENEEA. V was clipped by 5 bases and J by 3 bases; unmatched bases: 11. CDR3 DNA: TGTGCCAGCAGCGTCCGCGCAGGGGGTCTAACAGATACGCAGTATTTT. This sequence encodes CASSVRAGGLTDTQYF.

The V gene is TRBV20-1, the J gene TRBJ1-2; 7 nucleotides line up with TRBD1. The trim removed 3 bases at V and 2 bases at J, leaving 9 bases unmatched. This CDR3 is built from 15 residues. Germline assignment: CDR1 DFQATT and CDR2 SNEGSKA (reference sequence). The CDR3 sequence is CSASLVQGFNYGYTF. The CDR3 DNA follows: TGCAGTGCTAGTTTAGTACAGGGGTTCAACTATGGCTACACCTTC.

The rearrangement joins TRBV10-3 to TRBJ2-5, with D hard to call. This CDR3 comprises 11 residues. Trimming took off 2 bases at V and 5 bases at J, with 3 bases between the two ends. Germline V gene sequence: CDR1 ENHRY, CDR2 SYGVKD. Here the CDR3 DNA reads TGTGCCATCAGTGAGGCGGAGACCCAGTACTTC. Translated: CAISEAETQYF.

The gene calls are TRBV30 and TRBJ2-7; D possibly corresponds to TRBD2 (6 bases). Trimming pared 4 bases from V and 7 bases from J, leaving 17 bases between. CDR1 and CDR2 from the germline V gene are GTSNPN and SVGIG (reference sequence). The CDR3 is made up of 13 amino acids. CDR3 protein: CAWNRGGPWEQYF. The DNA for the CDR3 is TGTGCCTGGAATCGAGGAGGGCCGTGGGAGCAGTACTTC.

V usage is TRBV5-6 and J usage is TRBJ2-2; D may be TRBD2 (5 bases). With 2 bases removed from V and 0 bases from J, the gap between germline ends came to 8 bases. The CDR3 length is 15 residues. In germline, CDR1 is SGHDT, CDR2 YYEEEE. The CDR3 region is CASSLSGANTGELFF. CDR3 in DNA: TGTGCCAGCAGCTTAAGCGGAGCGAACACCGGGGAGCTGTTTTTT.

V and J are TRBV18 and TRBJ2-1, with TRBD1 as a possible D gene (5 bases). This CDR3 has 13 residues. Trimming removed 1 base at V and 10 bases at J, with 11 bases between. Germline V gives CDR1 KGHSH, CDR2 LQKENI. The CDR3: CASSPQGRTEQFF. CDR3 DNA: TGTGCCAGCTCACCACAAGGCCGGACAGAGCAGTTCTTC.

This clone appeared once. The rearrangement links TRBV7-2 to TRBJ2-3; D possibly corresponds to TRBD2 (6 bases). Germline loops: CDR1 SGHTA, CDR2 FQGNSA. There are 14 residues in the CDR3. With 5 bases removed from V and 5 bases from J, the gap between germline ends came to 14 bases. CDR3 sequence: CASSPPGVGDTQYF. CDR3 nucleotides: TGTGCCAGCAGCCCCCCGGGAGTGGGAGATACGCAGTATTTT. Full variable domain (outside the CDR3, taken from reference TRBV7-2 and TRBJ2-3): GAGVSQSPSNKVTEKGKDVELRCDPISGHTALYWYRQSLGQGLEFLIYFQGNSAPDKSGLPSDRFSAERTGGSVSTLTIQRTQQEDSAVYLCASSPPGVGDTQYFGPGTRLTVL.

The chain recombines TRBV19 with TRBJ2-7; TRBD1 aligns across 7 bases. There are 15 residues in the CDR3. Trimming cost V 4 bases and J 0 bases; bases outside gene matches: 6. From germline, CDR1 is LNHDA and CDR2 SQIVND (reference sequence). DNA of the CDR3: TGTGCCAGTAGTACCGGACAGGCTAGCTCCTACGAGCAGTACTTC. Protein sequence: CASSTGQASSYEQYF.

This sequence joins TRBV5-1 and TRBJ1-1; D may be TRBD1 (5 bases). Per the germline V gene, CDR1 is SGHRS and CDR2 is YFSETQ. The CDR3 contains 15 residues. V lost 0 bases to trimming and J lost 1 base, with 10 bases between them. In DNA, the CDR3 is TGCGCCAGCAGCTTGGATGGACACACGAACACTGAAGCTTTCTTT. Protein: CASSLDGHTNTEAFF. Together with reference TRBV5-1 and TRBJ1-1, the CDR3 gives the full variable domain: KAGVTQTPRYLIKTRGQQVTLSCSPISGHRSVSWYQQTPGQGLQFLFEYFSETQRNKGNFPGRFSGRQFSNSRSEMNVSTLELGDSALYLCASSLDGHTNTEAFFGQGTRLTVV.

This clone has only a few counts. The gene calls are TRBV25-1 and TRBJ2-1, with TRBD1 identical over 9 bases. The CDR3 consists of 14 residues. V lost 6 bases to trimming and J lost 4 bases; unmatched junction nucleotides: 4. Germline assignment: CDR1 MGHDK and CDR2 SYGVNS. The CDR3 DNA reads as TGTGCCAGCAGCCCGGACAGGGGTTACAATGAGCAGTTCTTC. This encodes CASSPDRGYNEQFF.

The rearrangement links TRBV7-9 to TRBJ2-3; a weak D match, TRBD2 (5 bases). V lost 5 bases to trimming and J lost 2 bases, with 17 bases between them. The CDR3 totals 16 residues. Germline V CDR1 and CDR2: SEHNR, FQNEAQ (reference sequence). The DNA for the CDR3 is TGTGCCAGCAGCACCCGAGGGCCCCAGCACACAGATACGCAGTATTTT. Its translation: CASSTRGPQHTDTQYF.

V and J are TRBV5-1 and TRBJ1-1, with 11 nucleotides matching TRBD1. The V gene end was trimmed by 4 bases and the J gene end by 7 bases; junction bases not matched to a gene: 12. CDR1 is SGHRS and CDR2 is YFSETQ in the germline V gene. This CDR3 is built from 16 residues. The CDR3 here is CASSPGTGGNHDEAFF. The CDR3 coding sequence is TGCGCCAGCAGCCCCGGGACAGGGGGAAACCATGATGAAGCTTTCTTT.

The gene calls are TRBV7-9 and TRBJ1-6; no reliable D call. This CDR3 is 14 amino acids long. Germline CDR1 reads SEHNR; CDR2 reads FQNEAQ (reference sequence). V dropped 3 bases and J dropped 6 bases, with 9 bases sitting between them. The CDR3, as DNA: TGTGCCAGCAGCTTCCGGACTTCTAATTCACCCCTCCACTTT. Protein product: CASSFRTSNSPLHF.

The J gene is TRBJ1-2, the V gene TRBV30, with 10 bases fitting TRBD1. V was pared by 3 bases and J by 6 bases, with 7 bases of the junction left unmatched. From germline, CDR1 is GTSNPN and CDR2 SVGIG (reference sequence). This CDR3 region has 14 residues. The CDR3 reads CAWRSTGGLDGYTF. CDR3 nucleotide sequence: TGTGCCTGGAGGTCGACAGGGGGCTTGGATGGCTACACCTTC.

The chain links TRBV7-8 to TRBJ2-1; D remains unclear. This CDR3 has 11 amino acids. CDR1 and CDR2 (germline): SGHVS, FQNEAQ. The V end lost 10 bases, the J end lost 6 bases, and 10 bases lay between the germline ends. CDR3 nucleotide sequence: TGTGCCACCGTAGGCGGCAATGAGCAGTTCTTC. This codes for CATVGGNEQFF.

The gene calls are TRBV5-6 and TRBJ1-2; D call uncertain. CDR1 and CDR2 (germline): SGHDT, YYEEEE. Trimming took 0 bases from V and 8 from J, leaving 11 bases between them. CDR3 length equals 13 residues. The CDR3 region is CASSLAGSAGYTF. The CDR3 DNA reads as TGTGCCAGCAGCTTGGCCGGCAGCGCCGGCTACACCTTC.